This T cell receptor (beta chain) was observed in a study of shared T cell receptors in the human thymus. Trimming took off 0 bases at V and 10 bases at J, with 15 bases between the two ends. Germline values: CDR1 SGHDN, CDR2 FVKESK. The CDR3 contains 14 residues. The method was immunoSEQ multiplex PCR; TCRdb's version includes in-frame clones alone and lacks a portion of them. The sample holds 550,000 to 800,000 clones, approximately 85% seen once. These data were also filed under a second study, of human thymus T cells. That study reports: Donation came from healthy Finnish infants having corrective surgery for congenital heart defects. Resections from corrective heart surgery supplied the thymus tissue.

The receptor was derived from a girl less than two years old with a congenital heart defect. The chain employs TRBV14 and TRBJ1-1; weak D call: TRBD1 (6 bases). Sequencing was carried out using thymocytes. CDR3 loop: CASSQDSTGVGAFF. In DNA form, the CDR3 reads TGTGCCAGCAGCCAAGATTCGACAGGCGTTGGAGCTTTCTTT.